A single sample gave rise to the 31 T cell receptor beta chains below, sequenced in a study of blood T cell repertoires in COVID-19. Clones were sequenced by immunoSEQ multiplex PCR, and TCRdb holds only the in-frame ones, with some missing. Here the sample spans more than 200,000 clones, 70% to 90% being singletons. The sequencing sample was made of peripheral blood. The receptor set was obtained from a man aged 80 or over with acute or convalescent COVID-19.

This clone was observed a few times. This sample also contains other DNA sequences that code for the same CDR3. This rearrangement joins TRBV12-3 or TRBV12-4 to TRBJ1-1; D ambiguous. The germline V and J ends were trimmed by 4 bases and 7 bases, with 10 bases remaining between them. The CDR3 has 12 amino acids. DNA of the CDR3: TGTGCCAGCAGTTCCTCCGGGAGTGAAGCTTTCTTT. Encoded protein: CASSSSGSEAFF.

The chain combines TRBV7-2 with TRBJ1-1; perhaps TRBD1 as D (5 bases). Germline V gene sequence: CDR1 SGHTA, CDR2 FQGNSA. This CDR3 comprises 13 residues. The ends were cut back, 1 base at V and 8 bases at J, with 11 bases in the middle. In DNA, the CDR3 is TGTGCCAGCAGCTTAGGGGGAGGGGCCGAAGCTTTCTTT. Its translation is CASSLGGGAEAFF.

J is TRBJ2-2 and V is TRBV11-1; D might be TRBD1 (6 bases). This CDR3 contains 15 residues. The germline V gene encodes CDR1 SGHAT and CDR2 FQDESV (reference sequence). V lost 5 bases to trimming and J lost 2 bases, with 12 bases between them. The CDR3 is CASSDTGTNTGELFF. CDR3 DNA sequence: TGTGCCAGCAGCGACACCGGGACAAACACCGGGGAGCTGTTTTTT.

The genes are TRBV5-1 and TRBJ2-1; 11 bases are a match to TRBD2. Per the germline V gene, CDR1 is SGHRS and CDR2 is YFSETQ. The CDR3 covers 16 residues. After removal of 3 bases from V and 4 bases from J, the junction contained 6 bases not matched to a gene. The CDR3 loop is CASSSTGTSGYNEQFF. Here the CDR3 DNA reads TGCGCCAGCAGCTCCACCGGGACTAGCGGTTACAATGAGCAGTTCTTC. Together with reference TRBV5-1 and TRBJ2-1, the CDR3 gives the full variable domain: KAGVTQTPRYLIKTRGQQVTLSCSPISGHRSVSWYQQTPGQGLQFLFEYFSETQRNKGNFPGRFSGRQFSNSRSEMNVSTLELGDSALYLCASSSTGTSGYNEQFFGPGTRLTVL.

This rearrangement joins TRBV4-3 to TRBJ2-2; D is possibly TRBD2 (5 bases). Between the trimmed V and J ends, which lost 2 bases and 8 bases, there was a span of 12 bases. In germline, CDR1 is LGHNA, CDR2 YSLEER. The CDR3 sequence is 14 residues long. CDR3 sequence: CASSQRRWEGELFF. CDR3 DNA: TGCGCCAGCAGCCAAAGGAGGTGGGAAGGGGAGCTGTTTTTT.

This clone was observed a few times. This chain joins TRBV6-5 and TRBJ2-7, with 9 nucleotides matching TRBD1. This CDR3 is built from 14 residues. The germline V gene has CDR1 MNHEY and CDR2 SVGAGI. The V segment lost 4 bases and the J segment 4 bases; nucleotides outside the gene matches: 5. In DNA, the CDR3 is TGTGCCAGCAGTTCCTACAGGGGGCAATACGAGCAGTACTTC. Its protein product is CASSSYRGQYEQYF.

The V and J genes are TRBV15 and TRBJ2-2; perhaps TRBD1 as D (5 bases). Germline V gene sequence: CDR1 LNHNV, CDR2 YYDKDF (reference sequence). The V end lost 5 bases, the J end lost 9 bases, and 16 bases lay between the germline ends. This CDR3 comprises 14 residues. The CDR3 sequence is CATSLGAQGRELFF. Written as DNA, the CDR3 is TGTGCCACCAGCTTAGGGGCCCAGGGCCGGGAGCTGTTTTTT.

The rearrangement uses TRBV6-4 and TRBJ2-1; D is possibly TRBD2 (6 bases). V lost 6 bases to trimming and J lost 1 base, with 13 bases between them. This CDR3 has 15 residues. The V gene's germline CDR1 is MRHNA and CDR2 SNTAGT. The CDR3 DNA is TGTGCCAGCAGCTTACGGGACTCTTCCTACAATGAGCAGTTCTTC. It translates to CASSLRDSSYNEQFF.

The gene calls are TRBV29-1 and TRBJ2-7; D is unresolved. V lost 4 bases and J 0 bases, leaving 13 bases between the germline ends. The CDR3 extends over 14 amino acids. Germline values: CDR1 SQVTM, CDR2 ANQGSEA. The CDR3 loop is CSVVVQQSSYEQYF. The DNA of the CDR3 is TGCAGCGTTGTAGTACAACAGAGCTCCTACGAGCAGTACTTC.

The chain links TRBV15 to TRBJ1-2; unclear D gene. Trimming pared 0 bases from V and 7 bases from J, leaving 18 bases between. CDR1 is LNHNV and CDR2 is YYDKDF in the germline V gene (reference sequence). CDR3 length: 16 amino acids. CDR3 loop: CATSREMARGLGGYTF. The CDR3 coding sequence is TGTGCCACCAGCAGAGAAATGGCGAGAGGACTGGGTGGCTACACCTTC.

V gene TRBV10-3 combines with J gene TRBJ1-4; D is unclear. CDR1 is ENHRY and CDR2 is SYGVKD in the germline V gene. Trimming cost V 8 bases and J 4 bases, with 11 bases left between them. The CDR3 has 13 amino acids. The DNA for the CDR3 is TGTGCCATCCGGTCTGGTCTTAATGAAAAACTGTTTTTT. As protein: CAIRSGLNEKLFF.

The chain has TRBV19 and TRBJ2-7; 8 nucleotides align to TRBD2. With 5 bases clipped from V and 2 bases from J, the junction kept 5 bases outside the gene matches. Germline CDR1 reads LNHDA; CDR2 reads SQIVND (reference sequence). The CDR3 is made up of 14 amino acids. This chain's CDR3 is CASSSVAGPYEQYF. Here the CDR3 DNA reads TGTGCCAGTAGTTCCGTAGCGGGACCCTACGAGCAGTACTTC.

This clone occurred a few times. This sequence joins TRBV4-1 and TRBJ2-1, with 8 bases aligning to TRBD2. CDR1 and CDR2 from the germline V gene are MGHRA and YSYEKL. The CDR3 contains 17 residues. V trimming: 1 base; J trimming: 6 bases; junction bases outside the gene matches: 11. The chain's CDR3 is CASSQVDMGLGRNEQFF. In DNA form, the CDR3 reads TGCGCCAGCAGCCAAGTAGATATGGGACTAGGACGCAATGAGCAGTTCTTC.

The chain joins TRBV6-2 or TRBV6-3 to TRBJ1-4, with a weak D call TRBD1 (5 bases). This CDR3 has 14 residues. V was pared by 5 bases and J by 7 bases, with 14 bases between. Germline CDR1 reads MNHEY; CDR2 reads SVGEGT. The CDR3 coding sequence is TGTGCCAGCAGTCTAGACAGCGGGAGTGAAAAACTGTTTTTT. It yields the protein CASSLDSGSEKLFF.

Written as DNA, the CDR3 is TGTGCCAGCAGATATACAGGGCATGGTGAAAAACTGTTTTTT. Its translation is CASRYTGHGEKLFF. The rearrangement uses TRBV6-5 and TRBJ1-4, with D perhaps TRBD1 (6 bases). This CDR3 comprises 14 residues. Germline loops: CDR1 MNHEY, CDR2 SVGAGI. Trimming cost V 6 bases and J 7 bases, with 15 bases left between them.

This chain joins TRBV6-2 or TRBV6-3 and TRBJ1-5, with 9 bases aligning to TRBD1. V shed 6 bases and J 5 bases; nucleotides not matched to a gene: 8. Per germline, CDR1 MNHEY and CDR2 SVGEGT. This CDR3 comprises 15 residues. CDR3 bases: TGTGCCAGCAGCCCGACAGGGGGGGGCCATCAGCCCCAGCATTTT. As protein: CASSPTGGGHQPQHF.

The rearrangement uses TRBV29-1 and TRBJ2-4, with D perhaps TRBD1 (5 bases). The CDR3 has 11 amino acids. V was pared by 4 bases and J by 8 bases, with 9 bases between. Germline lookup yields CDR1 SQVTM and CDR2 ANQGSEA. For the CDR3, the DNA is TGCAGCGTTGCCAGGGCCGACATTCAGTACTTC. Translated: CSVARADIQYF.

The CDR3 here is CASSEELAGTYRASTDTQYF. In DNA, the CDR3 is TGCGCCAGCAGTGAGGAGCTAGCGGGGACCTATCGTGCTAGCACAGATACGCAGTATTTT. The chain joins TRBV10-1 to TRBJ2-3; the match to TRBD2 covers 9 bases. Germline V lookup: CDR1 WNHNN, CDR2 SYGVQD (reference sequence). CDR3 length: 20 residues. V dropped 2 bases and J dropped 0; count of bases not matched to a gene: 15.

This sequence joins TRBV6-4 and TRBJ2-2, with 7 bases fitting TRBD2. Looked up from germline, CDR1 is MRHNA and CDR2 is SNTAGT. The CDR3 contains 15 residues. With V trimmed by 6 bases and J by 5 bases, 9 bases remained unmatched. The CDR3 DNA reads TGTGCCAGCAGCCCCAGCGGGATAGGTACCGGGGAGCTGTTTTTT. This codes for CASSPSGIGTGELFF.

The rearrangement uses TRBV5-4 and TRBJ2-7; TRBD2 matches 7 bases. The CDR3 has 15 amino acids. The germline V gene has CDR1 SGHNT and CDR2 YYREEE (reference sequence). V was pared by 1 base and J by 0 bases, with 4 bases of the junction left unmatched. The CDR3 is CASSLPGGSSYEQYF. The CDR3 region has the DNA TGTGCCAGCAGCTTGCCCGGCGGGAGCTCCTACGAGCAGTACTTC. Filled out from reference TRBV5-4 and TRBJ2-7, the complete variable domain reads ETGVTQSPTHLIKTRGQQVTLRCSSQSGHNTVSWYQQALGQGPQFIFQYYREEENGRGNFPPRFSGLQFPNYSSELNVNALELDDSALYLCASSLPGGSSYEQYFGPGTRLTVT.

The V gene is TRBV4-3, the J gene TRBJ1-3; D is unclear. There are 18 residues in the CDR3. CDR1 and CDR2 from the germline V gene are LGHNA and YSLEER. V gave up 0 bases and J gave up 1 base, with 16 bases separating them. CDR3 loop: CASSQDLQAVQSGNTIYF. The CDR3 coding sequence is TGCGCCAGCAGCCAAGATCTTCAGGCAGTCCAATCTGGAAACACCATATATTTT.

CDR3 loop: CASSPLSTHSIEAFF. The CDR3 nucleotides are TGTGCCAGCAGCCCTCTGAGCACCCATTCTATTGAAGCTTTCTTT. The rearrangement uses TRBV3-1 (or the pseudogene TRBV3-2) and TRBJ1-1, with D uncertain. Germline V gene data show CDR1 as LGHDT and CDR2 as YNNKEL (reference sequence). Trimming removed 4 bases from V and 7 bases from J, with 19 bases in between. CDR3 length: 15 residues.

This clone occurred a few times. The chain has TRBV19 and TRBJ2-5, with TRBD1 matching over 8 bases. The CDR3 extends over 16 amino acids. The V segment lost 1 base and the J segment 7 bases; nucleotides outside the gene matches: 11. Germline V CDR1 and CDR2: LNHDA, SQIVND (reference sequence). CDR3 residues: CASSIATGASGVTQYF. As DNA, the CDR3 is TGTGCCAGTAGTATAGCGACAGGGGCATCGGGCGTGACCCAGTACTTC. Full variable domain (remainder filled in from reference TRBV19 and TRBJ2-5): DGGITQSPKYLFRKEGQNVTLSCEQNLNHDAMYWYRQDPGQGLRLIYYSQIVNDFQKGDIAEGYSVSREKKESFPLTVTSAQKNPTAFYLCASSIATGASGVTQYFGPGTRLLVL.

J is TRBJ2-1 and V is TRBV4-3; 9 bases map to TRBD2. The CDR3 covers 17 residues. Germline assignment: CDR1 LGHNA and CDR2 YSLEER. The V gene end was trimmed by 0 bases and the J gene end by 4 bases; junction bases not matched to a gene: 7. The CDR3, as DNA: TGCGCCAGCAGCCAAGAATGGCCTAGCGGGGCTTACAATGAGCAGTTCTTC. This gives the protein CASSQEWPSGAYNEQFF.

V is TRBV7-2 and J is TRBJ2-5, with a possible D match to TRBD2 (5 bases). This CDR3 comprises 12 residues. The germline CDR1 and CDR2 sequences are SGHTA and FQGNSA. Trimming left V 5 bases short and J 4 bases short, with 8 bases between. In DNA, the CDR3 is TGTGCCAGCAGCCCAGAGGGAGAGACCCAGTACTTC. Protein product: CASSPEGETQYF.

The V gene is TRBV11-2, the J gene TRBJ1-3; D uncertain. CDR3 length: 18 residues. The ends were cut back, 1 base at V and 0 bases at J, with 16 bases in the middle. CDR1 and CDR2 (germline): SGHAT, FQNNGV. The CDR3 protein is CASSLGGRAYISGNTIYF. The CDR3 region has the DNA TGTGCCAGCAGCTTAGGAGGGCGAGCTTATATCTCTGGAAACACCATATATTTT.

V and J are TRBV24-1 and TRBJ2-2; 12 bases align to TRBD1. CDR1 and CDR2 (germline): KGHDR, SFDVKD. Trimming cost V 3 bases and J 7 bases; bases outside gene matches: 5. CDR3 length equals 16 residues. The CDR3 region is CATSDRDRGQNGELFF. In nucleotides, the CDR3 is TGTGCCACCAGTGATAGGGACAGGGGGCAAAACGGGGAGCTGTTTTTT.

The chain joins TRBV3-1 (or the pseudogene TRBV3-2) to TRBJ1-1, with D possibly matching TRBD1 (5 bases). Germline loops: CDR1 LGHDT, CDR2 YNNKEL (reference sequence). The CDR3 is 15 residues long. V was clipped by 4 bases and J by 1 base, with 13 bases between them. Written as DNA, the CDR3 is TGTGCCAGCAGCCCTAATTCCGGGGGGAACACTGAAGCTTTCTTT. Its translation is CASSPNSGGNTEAFF.

The chain joins TRBV4-2 to TRBJ1-1; possibly TRBD1 for D (6 bases). Germline CDR1 is LGHNA and CDR2 is YNFKEQ. The ends were cut back, 2 bases at V and 1 base at J, with 11 bases in the middle. The CDR3 runs 15 residues. The CDR3 reads CASSQPTGKNTEAFF. CDR3 in DNA: TGTGCCAGCAGCCAACCAACAGGGAAGAACACTGAAGCTTTCTTT.

The chain has TRBV19 and TRBJ2-4; TRBD2 matches 7 bases. Germline CDR1 and CDR2: LNHDA and SQIVND (reference sequence). The CDR3 has 15 residues. Trimming at V came to 7 bases and at J to 3 bases, leaving 9 bases not matched to a gene. The CDR3 DNA sequence: TGTGCCAGTAATGCCGACACGGGGGGCAAAAACATTCAGTACTTC. It yields the protein CASNADTGGKNIQYF.

The chain combines TRBV7-2 with TRBJ2-3; 8 nucleotides match TRBD2. Unmatched junction bases numbered 7, after V lost 1 base and J lost 7 bases. CDR1 SGHTA and CDR2 FQGNSA come from the germline V gene. CDR3 length: 15 residues. CDR3 sequence: CASSLGDGRAYTQYF. The CDR3 bases are TGTGCCAGCAGCTTAGGTGACGGGAGGGCATATACGCAGTATTTT. Supplemented by reference TRBV7-2 and TRBJ2-3, the full variable domain reads GAGVSQSPSNKVTEKGKDVELRCDPISGHTALYWYRQSLGQGLEFLIYFQGNSAPDKSGLPSDRFSAERTGGSVSTLTIQRTQQEDSAVYLCASSLGDGRAYTQYFGPGTRLTVL.